The source of this T cell receptor (beta chain) is a study of control samples from healthy donors and cancer patients. The table came from immunoSEQ multiplex PCR; TCRdb's copy has only in-frame clones and leaves some out. The repertoire holds 65,000 to 90,000 clones, with 89% as singletons. The germline V gene encodes CDR1 SGHRS and CDR2 YFSETQ. This CDR3 is built from 17 residues. Trimming took off 0 bases at V and 1 base at J, with 11 bases between the two ends. The sample taken for sequencing was PBMCs. The chain links TRBV5-1 to TRBJ2-6, with a possible D match to TRBD1 (5 bases). The TCR was taken from a woman aged 50 to 65 with colorectal cancer. CDR3 nucleotides: TGCGCCAGCAGCTTGGAGGGGATGTGGTCTGGGGCCAACGTCCTGACTTTC. This gives the protein CASSLEGMWSGANVLTF.